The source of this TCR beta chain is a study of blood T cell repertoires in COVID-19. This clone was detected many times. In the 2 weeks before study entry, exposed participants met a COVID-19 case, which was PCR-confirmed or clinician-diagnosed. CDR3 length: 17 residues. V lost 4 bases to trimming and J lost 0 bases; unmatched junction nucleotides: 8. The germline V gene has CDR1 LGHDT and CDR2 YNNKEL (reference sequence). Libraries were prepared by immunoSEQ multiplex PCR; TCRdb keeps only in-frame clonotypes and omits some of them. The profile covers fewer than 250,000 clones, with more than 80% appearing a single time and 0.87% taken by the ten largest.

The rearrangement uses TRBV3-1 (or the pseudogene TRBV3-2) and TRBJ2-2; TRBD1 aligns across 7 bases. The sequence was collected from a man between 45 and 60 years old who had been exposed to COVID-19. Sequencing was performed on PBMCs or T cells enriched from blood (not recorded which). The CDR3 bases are TGTGCCAGCAGCCTCGGGGCTGACAGGGCGAACACCGGGGAGCTGTTTTTT. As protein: CASSLGADRANTGELFF.